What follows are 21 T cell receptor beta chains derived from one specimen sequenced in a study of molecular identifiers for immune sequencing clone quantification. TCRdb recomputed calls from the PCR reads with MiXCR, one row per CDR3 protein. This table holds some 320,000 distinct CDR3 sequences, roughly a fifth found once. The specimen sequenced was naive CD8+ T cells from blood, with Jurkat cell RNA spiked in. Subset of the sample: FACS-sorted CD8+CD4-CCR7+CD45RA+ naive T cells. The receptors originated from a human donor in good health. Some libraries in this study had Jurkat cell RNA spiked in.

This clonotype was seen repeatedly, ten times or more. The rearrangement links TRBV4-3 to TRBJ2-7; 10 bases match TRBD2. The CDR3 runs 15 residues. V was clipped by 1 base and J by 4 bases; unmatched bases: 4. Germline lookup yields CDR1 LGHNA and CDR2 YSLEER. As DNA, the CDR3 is TGCGCCAGCAGCCAAGGTAGCGGGAGGATTTACGAGCAGTACTTC. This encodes CASSQGSGRIYEQYF.

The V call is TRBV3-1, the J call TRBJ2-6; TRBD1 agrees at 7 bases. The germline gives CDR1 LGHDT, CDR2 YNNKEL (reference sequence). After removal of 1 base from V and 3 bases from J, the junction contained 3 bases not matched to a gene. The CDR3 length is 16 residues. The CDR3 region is CASSQADRFGANVLTF. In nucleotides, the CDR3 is TGTGCCAGCAGCCAAGCGGACAGGTTTGGGGCCAACGTCCTGACTTTC.

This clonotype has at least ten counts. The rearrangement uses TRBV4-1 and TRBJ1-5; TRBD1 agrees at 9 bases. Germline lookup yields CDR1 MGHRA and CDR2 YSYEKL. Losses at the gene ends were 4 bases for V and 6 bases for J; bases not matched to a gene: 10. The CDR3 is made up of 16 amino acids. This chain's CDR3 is CASSRGQGSGLQPQHF. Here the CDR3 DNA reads TGCGCCAGCAGCCGGGGACAGGGAAGTGGTCTTCAGCCCCAGCATTTT.

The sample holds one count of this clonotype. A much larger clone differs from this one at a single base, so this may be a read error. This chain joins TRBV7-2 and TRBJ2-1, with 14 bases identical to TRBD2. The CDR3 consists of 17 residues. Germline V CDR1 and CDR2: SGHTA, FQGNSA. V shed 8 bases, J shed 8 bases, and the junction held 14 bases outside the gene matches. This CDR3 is CASGPGLAGELTHEQFF. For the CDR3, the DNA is TGTGCCAGCGGCCCGGGACTAGCGGGAGAGTTAACCCATGAGCAGTTCTTC.

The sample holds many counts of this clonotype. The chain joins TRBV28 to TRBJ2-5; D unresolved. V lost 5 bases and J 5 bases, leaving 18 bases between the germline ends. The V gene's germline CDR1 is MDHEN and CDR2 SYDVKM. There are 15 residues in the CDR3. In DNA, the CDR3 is TGTGCCAGCAGTCCAGGCTTGCTCCAGAGGGAGACCCAGTACTTC. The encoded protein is CASSPGLLQRETQYF.

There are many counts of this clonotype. CDR3 sequence: CASSPYGQGHTEAFF. In nucleotides, the CDR3 is TGTGCCAGCAGTCCCTACGGACAGGGCCACACTGAAGCTTTCTTT. This chain connects TRBV27 to TRBJ1-1; 8 bases match TRBD1. With 5 bases clipped from V and 3 bases from J, the junction kept 8 bases outside the gene matches. The germline V gene encodes CDR1 MNHEY and CDR2 SMNVEV (reference sequence). The CDR3 covers 15 residues.

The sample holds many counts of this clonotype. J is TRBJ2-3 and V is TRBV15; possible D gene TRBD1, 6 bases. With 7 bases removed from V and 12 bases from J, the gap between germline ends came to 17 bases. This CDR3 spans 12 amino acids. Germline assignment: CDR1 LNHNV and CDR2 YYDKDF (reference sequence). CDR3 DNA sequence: TGTGCCACCACCTTGCCCAGGGGCCACCAGTATTTT. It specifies CATTLPRGHQYF.

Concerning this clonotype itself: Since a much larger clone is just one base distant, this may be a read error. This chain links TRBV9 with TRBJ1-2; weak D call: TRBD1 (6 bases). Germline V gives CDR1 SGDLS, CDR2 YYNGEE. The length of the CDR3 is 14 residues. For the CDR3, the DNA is TGTGCCAGCAGCGTAGAGTTTGGGGGCTATGGCTGCACCTTC. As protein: CASSVEFGGYGCTF.

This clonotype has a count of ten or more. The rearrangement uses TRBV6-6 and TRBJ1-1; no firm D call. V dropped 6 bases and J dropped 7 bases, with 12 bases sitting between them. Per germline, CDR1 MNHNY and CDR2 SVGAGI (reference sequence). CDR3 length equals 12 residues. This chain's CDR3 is CASSPMAYEAFF. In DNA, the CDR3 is TGTGCCAGCAGCCCTATGGCCTATGAAGCTTTCTTT.

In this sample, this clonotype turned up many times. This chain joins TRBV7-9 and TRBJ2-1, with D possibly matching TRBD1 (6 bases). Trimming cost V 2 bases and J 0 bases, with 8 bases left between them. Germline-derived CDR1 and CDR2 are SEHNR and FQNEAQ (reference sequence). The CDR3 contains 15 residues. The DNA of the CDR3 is TGTGCCAGCAGCTTACCAGGGGCCTCCTACAATGAGCAGTTCTTC. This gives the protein CASSLPGASYNEQFF. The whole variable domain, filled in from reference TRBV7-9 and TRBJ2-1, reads DTGVSQNPRHKITKRGQNVTFRCDPISEHNRLYWYRQTLGQGPEFLTYFQNEAQLEKSRLLSDRFSAERPKGSFSTLEIQRTEQGDSAMYLCASSLPGASYNEQFFGPGTRLTVL.

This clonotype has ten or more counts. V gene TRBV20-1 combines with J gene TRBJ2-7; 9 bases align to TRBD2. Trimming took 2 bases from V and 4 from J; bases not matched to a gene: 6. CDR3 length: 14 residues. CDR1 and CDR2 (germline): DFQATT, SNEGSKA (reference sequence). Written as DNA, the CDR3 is TGCAGTGCTAGATCCAAGACTAGCGGATACGAGCAGTACTTC. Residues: CSARSKTSGYEQYF.

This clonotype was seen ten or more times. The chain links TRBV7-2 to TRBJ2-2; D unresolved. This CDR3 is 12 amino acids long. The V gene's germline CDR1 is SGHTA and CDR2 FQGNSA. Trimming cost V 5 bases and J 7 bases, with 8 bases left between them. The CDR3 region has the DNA TGTGCCAGCAGCCCGAGCGTCGGGGAGCTGTTTTTT. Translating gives CASSPSVGELFF.

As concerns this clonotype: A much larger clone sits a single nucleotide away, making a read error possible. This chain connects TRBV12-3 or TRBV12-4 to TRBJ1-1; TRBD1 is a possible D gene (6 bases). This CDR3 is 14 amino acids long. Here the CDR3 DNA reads TGTGCCGGCAGTTTATTTAGACAGGTCGGTCGAGCTTTCTTT. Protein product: CAGSLFRQVGRAFF.

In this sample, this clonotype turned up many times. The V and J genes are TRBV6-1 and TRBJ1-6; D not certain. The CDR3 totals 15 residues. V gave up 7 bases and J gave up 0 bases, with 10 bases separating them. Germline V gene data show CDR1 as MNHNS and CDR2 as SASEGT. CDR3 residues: CASTPGDSYNSPLHF. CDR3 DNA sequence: TGTGCCAGCACCCCCGGGGACTCCTATAATTCACCCCTCCACTTT.

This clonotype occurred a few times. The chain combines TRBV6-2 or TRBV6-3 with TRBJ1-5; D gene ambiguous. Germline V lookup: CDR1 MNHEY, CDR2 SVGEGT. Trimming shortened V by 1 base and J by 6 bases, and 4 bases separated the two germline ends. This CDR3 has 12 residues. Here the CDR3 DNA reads TGTGCCAGCAGTTACTTTGGTCAGCCCCAGCATTTT. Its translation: CASSYFGQPQHF.

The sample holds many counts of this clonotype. The CDR3 DNA reads TGTGCCAGCAGCCCGACCGGGGCAGAGAAGGATGGAGCTTTCTTT. Its translation is CASSPTGAEKDGAFF. This chain joins TRBV7-9 and TRBJ1-1; the D gene is possibly TRBD1 (5 bases). The germline gives CDR1 SEHNR, CDR2 FQNEAQ (reference sequence). The ends were cut back, 5 bases at V and 10 bases at J, with 23 bases in the middle. The CDR3 covers 15 residues.

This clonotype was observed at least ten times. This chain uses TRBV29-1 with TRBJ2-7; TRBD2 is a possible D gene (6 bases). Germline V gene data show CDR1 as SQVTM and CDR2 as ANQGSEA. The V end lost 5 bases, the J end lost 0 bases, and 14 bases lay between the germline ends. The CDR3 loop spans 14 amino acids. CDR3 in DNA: TGCAGCGTTATTTGGGAGGCCGCCTCCTACGAGCAGTACTTC. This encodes CSVIWEAASYEQYF.

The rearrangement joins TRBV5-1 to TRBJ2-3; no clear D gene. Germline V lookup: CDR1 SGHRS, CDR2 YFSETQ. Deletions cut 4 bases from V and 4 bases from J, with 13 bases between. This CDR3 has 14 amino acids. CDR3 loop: CASSPISAADTQYF. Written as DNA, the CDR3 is TGCGCCAGCAGCCCGATAAGTGCAGCAGATACGCAGTATTTT.

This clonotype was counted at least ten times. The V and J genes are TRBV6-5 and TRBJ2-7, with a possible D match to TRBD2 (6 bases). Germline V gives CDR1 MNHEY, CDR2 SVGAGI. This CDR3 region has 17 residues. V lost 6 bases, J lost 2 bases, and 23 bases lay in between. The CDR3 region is CASSPGRVAAPTYEQYF. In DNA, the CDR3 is TGTGCCAGCAGCCCCGGGCGGGTAGCGGCGCCCACCTACGAGCAGTACTTC.

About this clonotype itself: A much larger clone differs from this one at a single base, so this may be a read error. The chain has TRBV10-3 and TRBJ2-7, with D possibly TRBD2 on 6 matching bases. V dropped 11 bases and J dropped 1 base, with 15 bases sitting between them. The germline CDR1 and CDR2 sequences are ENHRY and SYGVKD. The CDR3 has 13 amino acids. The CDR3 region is CAVAGGSSYEQYF. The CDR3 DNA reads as TGTGCCGTCGCCGGGGGATCATCCTACGAGCAGTACTTC.

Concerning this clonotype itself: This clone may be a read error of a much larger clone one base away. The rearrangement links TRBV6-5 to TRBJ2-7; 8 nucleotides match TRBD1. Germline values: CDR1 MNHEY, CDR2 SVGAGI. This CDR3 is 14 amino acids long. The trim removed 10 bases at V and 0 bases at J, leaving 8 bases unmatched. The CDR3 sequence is CAMGGQVYSYEQYF. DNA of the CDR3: TGTGCCATGGGGGGACAGGTTTACTCCTACGAGCAGTACTTC.